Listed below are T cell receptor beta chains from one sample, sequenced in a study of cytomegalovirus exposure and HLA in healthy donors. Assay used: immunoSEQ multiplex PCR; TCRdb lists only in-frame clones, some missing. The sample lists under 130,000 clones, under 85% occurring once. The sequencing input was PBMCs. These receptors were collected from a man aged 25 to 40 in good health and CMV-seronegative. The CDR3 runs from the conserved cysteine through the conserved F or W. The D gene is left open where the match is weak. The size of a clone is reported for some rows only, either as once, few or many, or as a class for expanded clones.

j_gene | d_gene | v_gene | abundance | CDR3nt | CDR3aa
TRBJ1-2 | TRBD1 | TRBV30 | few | TGTGCCTGGAACGACAGGGGAGGCTACACCTTC | CAWNDRGGYTF
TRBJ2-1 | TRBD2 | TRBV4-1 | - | TGCGCCAGCAGCCAAGTTAGCCAGGTGGGGGGGAATGAGCAGTTCTTC | CASSQVSQVGGNEQFF
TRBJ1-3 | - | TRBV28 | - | TGTGCCAGCGGGTCGGCACCCCAGGTGCCTGGAAACACCATATATTTT | CASGSAPQVPGNTIYF
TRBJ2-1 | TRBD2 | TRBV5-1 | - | TGCGCCAGCAGCCAGGGACTAGCGGGAGAATCTGAGCAGTTCTTC | CASSQGLAGESEQFF
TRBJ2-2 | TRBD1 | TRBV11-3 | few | TGTGCCAGCAGCTCCTCGGCAGGGGGCTCCGGGGAGCTGTTTTTT | CASSSSAGGSGELFF
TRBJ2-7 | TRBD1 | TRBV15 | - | TGTGCCACCAGCGGGTCGACAGGGAGAAGAGCGGAGGAGCAGTACTTC | CATSGSTGRRAEEQYF
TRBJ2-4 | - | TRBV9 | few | TGTGCCAGCAGCGAGGCCGGGACTCGGAACATTCAGTACTTC | CASSEAGTRNIQYF
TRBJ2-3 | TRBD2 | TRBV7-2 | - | TGTGCCAGCAGAAACTACCGGGGGGGCGAAGATACGCAGTATTTT | CASRNYRGGEDTQYF
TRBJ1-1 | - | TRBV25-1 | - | TGTGCCAGCGGGCCCCTATTTACTGAAGCTTTCTTT | CASGPLFTEAFF
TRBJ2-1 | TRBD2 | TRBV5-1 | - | TGCGCCAGCAGCGAAGGACTAGCGTCCAATGAGCAGTTCTTC | CASSEGLASNEQFF
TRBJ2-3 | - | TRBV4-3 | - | TGCGCCAGCAGCCAAGTAAGGACAGATGGCACAGATACGCAGTATTTT | CASSQVRTDGTDTQYF
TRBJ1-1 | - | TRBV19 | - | TGTGCCAGTAGTATCGAAACGGTAAACACTGAAGCTTTCTTT | CASSIETVNTEAFF
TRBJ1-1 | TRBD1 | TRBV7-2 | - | TGTGCCAGCAGCCCAGCTGGGGGACAGGGGTACACTGAAGCTTTCTTT | CASSPAGGQGYTEAFF
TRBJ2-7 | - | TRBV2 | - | TGTGCCAGCAATGAGATAAGGGGGTACGAGCAGTACTTC | CASNEIRGYEQYF
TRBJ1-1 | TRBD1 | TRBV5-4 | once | TGTGCCAGCAGGCCGGGGACAGGGGCAATGAACACTGAAGCTTTCTTT | CASRPGTGAMNTEAFF
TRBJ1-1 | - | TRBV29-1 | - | TGCAGCGTCGTCCGAGGGGGGGACACTGAAGCTTTCTTT | CSVVRGGDTEAFF
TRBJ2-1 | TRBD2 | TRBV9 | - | TGTGCCAGCAGCGTACAGCGGGAGGACTACAATGAGCAGTTCTTC | CASSVQREDYNEQFF
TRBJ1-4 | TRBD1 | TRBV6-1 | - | TGTGCCAGCAGTACCAGGGGGCGGGTAAATGAAAAACTGTTTTTT | CASSTRGRVNEKLFF
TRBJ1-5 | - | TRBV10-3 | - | TGTGCCATCAGTGAGGGGAGGGTCGGTCAGCCCCAGCATTTT | CAISEGRVGQPQHF
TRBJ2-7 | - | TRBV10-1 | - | TGCGCCAGATCAGTGGGAGGTGATACCTACGAGCAGTACTTC | CARSVGGDTYEQYF
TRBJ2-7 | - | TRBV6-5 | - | TGTGCCAGCAGAGAGGGTTTCGCAATTATCTACGAGCAGTACTTC | CASREGFAIIYEQYF
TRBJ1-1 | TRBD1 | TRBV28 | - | TGTGCCAGCAGTCTCGACAGGGACACTGAAGCTTTCTTT | CASSLDRDTEAFF
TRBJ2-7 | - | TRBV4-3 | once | TGCGCCAGCAGCCAAGATCGAGGTTATTACGAGCAGTACTTC | CASSQDRGYYEQYF
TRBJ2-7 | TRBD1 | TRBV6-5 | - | TGTGCCAGCAGGACACAGGGGCGCGAGCAGTACTTC | CASRTQGREQYF
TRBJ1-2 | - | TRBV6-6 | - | TGTGCCAGCAGTTACCGGGGTGGGCCCGGCTACACCTTC | CASSYRGGPGYTF
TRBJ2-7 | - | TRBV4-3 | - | TGCGCCAGCAGCCAAGAGGCGGCCATCGAAACGTACGAGCAGTACTTC | CASSQEAAIETYEQYF
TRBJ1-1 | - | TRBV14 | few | TGTGCCAGCAGCCAAGCTATCATGAACACTGAAGCTTTCTTT | CASSQAIMNTEAFF
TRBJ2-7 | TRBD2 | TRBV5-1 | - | TGCGCCAGCAGCTTCCTAGCGGGAGGGGGCTCCTACGAGCAGTACTTC | CASSFLAGGGSYEQYF
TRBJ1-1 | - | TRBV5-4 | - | TGTGCCAGCAGCTTGACAGGCACTGAAGCTTTCTTT | CASSLTGTEAFF
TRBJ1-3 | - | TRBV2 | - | TGTGCCAGCAGTGTTGGTCGGGGAATCTCTGGAAACACCATATATTTT | CASSVGRGISGNTIYF
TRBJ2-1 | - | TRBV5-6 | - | TGTGCCAGCAGCCCTACTAGCTCCTACAATGAGCAGTTCTTC | CASSPTSSYNEQFF
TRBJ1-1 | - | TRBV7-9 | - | TGTGCCAGCAGCCCGCAGGGCACTGAAGCTTTCTTT | CASSPQGTEAFF
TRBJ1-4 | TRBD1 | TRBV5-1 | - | TGCGCCAGCAGCGAGGGACAGGGCCATGAAAAACTGTTTTTT | CASSEGQGHEKLFF
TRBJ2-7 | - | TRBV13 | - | TGTGCCAGCAGCTCAGGATTCCTAGACTCCTACGAGCAGTACTTC | CASSSGFLDSYEQYF
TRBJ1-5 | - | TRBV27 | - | TGTGCCAGCAGTGACAGGAATAGCAATCAGCCCCAGCATTTT | CASSDRNSNQPQHF
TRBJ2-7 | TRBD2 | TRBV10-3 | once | TGTGCCATCAGACCGGGAGGGCCCTACGAGCAGTACTTC | CAIRPGGPYEQYF
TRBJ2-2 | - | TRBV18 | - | TGTGCCAGCTCACTGACGACAGGGAGGAGCGCCGGGGAGCTGTTTTTT | CASSLTTGRSAGELFF
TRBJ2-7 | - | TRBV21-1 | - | TGTGCCAGCAGCACCTGGGACAGACTCTACGAGCAGTACTTC | CASSTWDRLYEQYF
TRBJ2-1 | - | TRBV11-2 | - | TGTGCCAGCAGCTTTCCGGGGGATCCGAATGAGCAGTTCTTC | CASSFPGDPNEQFF
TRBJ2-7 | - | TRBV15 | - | TGTGCCACCAGCAGCCAGGGCTACGAGCAGTACTTC | CATSSQGYEQYF
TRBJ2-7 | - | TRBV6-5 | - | TGTGCCAGCAGTTACTCTCCGGGATCCTACGAGCAGTACTTC | CASSYSPGSYEQYF
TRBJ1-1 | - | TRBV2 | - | TGTGCCAGCAGAGAGCAGGGTGATGGCACTGAAGCTTTCTTT | CASREQGDGTEAFF
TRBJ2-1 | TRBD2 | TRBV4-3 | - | TGCGCCAGCAGCCAAGATCTGGGGAGGGCTAGCGGGTTCAACAATGAGCAGTTCTTC | CASSQDLGRASGFNNEQFF
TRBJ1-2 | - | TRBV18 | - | TGTGCCAGCTCATCCATTGACGGGAACTATGGCTACACCTTC | CASSSIDGNYGYTF
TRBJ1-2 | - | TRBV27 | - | TGTGCCAGCAGTATGAGGGGGAACTATGGCTACACCTTC | CASSMRGNYGYTF
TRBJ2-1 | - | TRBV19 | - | TGTGCCAGTAGCCTCAATCACGACGGGTACAATGAGCAGTTCTTC | CASSLNHDGYNEQFF
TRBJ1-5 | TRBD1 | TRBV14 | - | TGTGCCAGCAGCCACTTCCGGGACAGCAGCAATCAGCCCCAGCATTTT | CASSHFRDSSNQPQHF
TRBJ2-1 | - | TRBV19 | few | TGTGCCAGTAGTAGCGCGACTACCTACAATGAGCAGTTCTTC | CASSSATTYNEQFF
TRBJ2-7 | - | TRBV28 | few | TGTGCCAGCAGTTTAATCAAAATTTCCTACGAGCAGTACTTC | CASSLIKISYEQYF
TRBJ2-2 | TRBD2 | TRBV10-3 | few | TGTGCCATCAGTGAGGGCTCTAGCGGGACCGGGGAGCTGTTTTTT | CAISEGSSGTGELFF
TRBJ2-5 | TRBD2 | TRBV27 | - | TGTGCCAGCAGGGCTGGCGGGGGGGCCAAAGAGACCCAGTACTTC | CASRAGGGAKETQYF
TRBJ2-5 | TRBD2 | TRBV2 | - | TGTGCCAGCAGGAGACTAGCGGAACTCCAAGAGACCCAGTACTTC | CASRRLAELQETQYF